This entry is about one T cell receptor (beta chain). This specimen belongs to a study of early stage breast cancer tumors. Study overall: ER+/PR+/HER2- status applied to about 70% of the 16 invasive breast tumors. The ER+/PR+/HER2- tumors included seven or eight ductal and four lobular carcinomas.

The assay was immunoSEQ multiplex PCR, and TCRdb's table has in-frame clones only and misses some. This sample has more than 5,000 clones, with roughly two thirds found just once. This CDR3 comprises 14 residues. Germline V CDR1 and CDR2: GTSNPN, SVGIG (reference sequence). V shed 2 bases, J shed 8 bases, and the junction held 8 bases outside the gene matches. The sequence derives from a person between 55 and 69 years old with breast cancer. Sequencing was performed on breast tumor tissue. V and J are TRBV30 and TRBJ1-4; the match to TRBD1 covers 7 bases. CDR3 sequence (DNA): TGTGCCTGGAGTCCGACAGGGAGGGAAGAAAAACTGTTTTTT. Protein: CAWSPTGREEKLFF.